Below are 20 T cell receptor beta chains sequenced from a single sample in a study of regulatory T cells in long-lasting Graves disease. Construction of TCR beta libraries relied on iRepertoire HTBI primers and on Arm-PCR targeting CDR3 regions. TCRdb fed the multiplex PCR reads into MiXCR, producing one record per CDR3 protein. The repertoire has 250,000 to 300,000 distinct CDR3 sequences, 20% to 25% of them found once; the top ten carry about 61%. Indicated time point: persistent/refractory GD, antithyroid drugs over 5 years with positive TRAb. RNA extracted from PBMCs served as the sequencing template. This specimen was peripheral blood mononuclear cells (PBMCs), taken when the disease was refractory, from a patient treated with antithyroid drugs. These receptors were obtained from a female donor with Graves disease.

At least ten counts were recorded for this clonotype. The V gene is TRBV7-9, the J gene TRBJ1-1; D is uncertain. Trimming shortened V by 1 base and J by 0 bases, and 3 bases separated the two germline ends. The V gene's germline CDR1 is SEHNR and CDR2 FQNEAQ (reference sequence). The CDR3 is 13 residues long. Here the CDR3 DNA reads TGTGCCAGCAGCTTAGTAGTGAACACTGAAGCTTTCTTT. Amino acids: CASSLVVNTEAFF.

This clonotype was counted many times. The chain recombines TRBV29-1 with TRBJ2-1, with D unresolved. Per the germline V gene, CDR1 is SQVTM and CDR2 is ANQGSEA. CDR3 size: 17 residues. The V and J ends lost 5 bases and 8 bases respectively, with 28 bases between them. This chain's CDR3 is CSVFPYLRAGISDEQFF. CDR3 nucleotides: TGCAGCGTTTTCCCTTACCTACGAGCTGGAATCAGTGATGAGCAGTTCTTC.

This clonotype showed up many times. V usage is TRBV10-3 and J usage is TRBJ1-1; possible D gene TRBD1, 5 bases. V gave up 6 bases and J gave up 7 bases, with 12 bases separating them. Germline CDR1 is ENHRY and CDR2 is SYGVKD. This CDR3 is built from 12 residues. Here the CDR3 reads CAISGDGGEAFF. In DNA, the CDR3 is TGTGCCATCAGCGGTGACGGGGGTGAAGCTTTCTTT.

The sample holds a few counts of this clonotype. The chain recombines TRBV20-1 with TRBJ1-2; D gene unclear. Germline values: CDR1 DFQATT, CDR2 SNEGSKA (reference sequence). V lost 4 bases to trimming and J lost 0 bases, with 9 bases between them. CDR3 length: 13 amino acids. CDR3 loop: CSANPRPNYGYTF. CDR3 in DNA: TGCAGTGCTAACCCCCGGCCTAACTATGGCTACACCTTC.

The chain joins TRBV6-1 to TRBJ2-7; 7 bases match TRBD2. CDR1 is MNHNS and CDR2 is SASEGT in the germline V gene. The CDR3 covers 15 residues. J lost 3 bases, V lost 4 bases, and 9 bases had no gene match. The CDR3 reads CASSGRLARHYEQYF. As DNA, the CDR3 is TGTGCCAGCAGTGGGCGACTAGCCCGACACTACGAGCAGTACTTC.

The rearrangement links TRBV30 to TRBJ1-2; 7 bases agree with TRBD1. After removal of 1 base from V and 7 bases from J, the junction contained 6 bases not matched to a gene. Germline CDR1 reads GTSNPN; CDR2 reads SVGIG (reference sequence). There are 13 residues in the CDR3. CDR3 nucleotides: TGTGCCTGGAGTGGGAACAGGGACAGTGGCTACACCTTC. As protein: CAWSGNRDSGYTF.

This clonotype was seen a single time. This sequence joins TRBV5-1 and TRBJ2-5; maybe TRBD1 (6 bases). From germline, CDR1 is SGHRS and CDR2 YFSETQ. V lost 4 bases and J 1 base, leaving 17 bases between the germline ends. This CDR3 is 16 amino acids long. CDR3 residues: CASSQNTWTAQETQYF. CDR3 coding DNA: TGCGCCAGCAGCCAGAACACGTGGACAGCCCAAGAGACCCAGTACTTC.

The chain is built from TRBV4-1 and TRBJ2-7; weak D call: TRBD1 (5 bases). The V end lost 0 bases, the J end lost 3 bases, and 9 bases lay between the germline ends. The CDR3 has 14 residues. Germline-derived CDR1 and CDR2 are MGHRA and YSYEKL. The CDR3 spells CASSQDPQGYEQYF. CDR3 sequence (DNA): TGCGCCAGCAGCCAAGATCCCCAGGGCTACGAGCAGTACTTC.

V is TRBV4-2 and J is TRBJ2-3; 10 nucleotides line up with TRBD2. The CDR3 has 15 amino acids. With V trimmed by 3 bases and J by 3 bases, 3 bases remained unmatched. Looked up from germline, CDR1 is LGHNA and CDR2 is YNFKEQ. The CDR3 DNA reads as TGTGCCAGCAGCCACCTAGCGGGAGAAACAGATACGCAGTATTTT. Amino acid sequence: CASSHLAGETDTQYF.

This clonotype was observed at least ten times. The CDR3 here is CASSSDVSRVGEQYF. The CDR3 DNA reads as TGTGCCAGCAGTTCCGACGTCTCCCGGGTGGGCGAGCAGTACTTC. V and J are TRBV28 and TRBJ2-7; no clear D gene. With 4 bases removed from V and 6 bases from J, the gap between germline ends came to 19 bases. The length of the CDR3 is 15 residues. Germline loops: CDR1 MDHEN, CDR2 SYDVKM.

This clonotype was picked up many times. The rearrangement links TRBV28 to TRBJ2-5, with TRBD2 matching 9 bases. V trimming: 3 bases; J trimming: 1 base; junction bases outside the gene matches: 6. This CDR3 spans 16 amino acids. Germline CDR1 and CDR2: MDHEN and SYDVKM. The CDR3 sequence: CASSFAGGLAQETQYF. The CDR3 nucleotides read TGTGCCAGCAGTTTCGCGGGAGGGCTCGCCCAAGAGACCCAGTACTTC.

This chain connects TRBV27 to TRBJ1-1, with D unclear. The V gene's germline CDR1 is MNHEY and CDR2 SMNVEV (reference sequence). V lost 3 bases to trimming and J lost 2 bases, with 7 bases between them. The CDR3 loop spans 13 amino acids. The CDR3 nucleotides read TGTGCCAGCAGTTTGGGAAAAAACACTGAAGCTTTCTTT. Translated: CASSLGKNTEAFF.

This clonotype has a count of ten or more. V gene TRBV6-1 combines with J gene TRBJ2-5, with a weak D call TRBD2 (6 bases). V shed 0 bases and J shed 4 bases, with 15 bases lying between them. The CDR3 is made up of 16 amino acids. The V gene's germline CDR1 is MNHNS and CDR2 SASEGT. CDR3 loop: CASSEAVVGGRETQYF. CDR3 in DNA: TGTGCCAGCAGTGAAGCGGTCGTCGGGGGTCGAGAGACCCAGTACTTC.

The V call is TRBV27, the J call TRBJ1-4; D unclear. Germline V gene lookup returns CDR1 MNHEY and CDR2 SMNVEV (reference sequence). V was cut by 2 bases and J by 10 bases, with 11 bases left in between. CDR3 length equals 13 residues. The CDR3: CASSLMSSGKLFF. DNA for the CDR3: TGTGCCAGCAGTTTAATGTCTAGCGGAAAACTGTTTTTT.

This clonotype was seen at least ten times. The J gene is TRBJ1-1, the V gene TRBV5-5; D is ambiguous. Trimming pared 4 bases from V and 1 base from J, leaving 11 bases between. Germline-derived CDR1 and CDR2 are SGHKS and YYEKEE (reference sequence). The length of the CDR3 is 14 residues. The CDR3: CASSALRPNTEAFF. The DNA for the CDR3 is TGTGCCAGCAGCGCTCTGCGACCGAACACTGAAGCTTTCTTT. Drawing the rest from reference TRBV5-5 and TRBJ1-1, the complete variable domain is DAGVTQSPTHLIKTRGQQVTLRCSPISGHKSVSWYQQVLGQGPQFIFQYYEKEERGRGNFPDRFSARQFPNYSSELNVNALLLGDSALYLCASSALRPNTEAFFGQGTRLTVV.

This clonotype was observed at least ten times. The CDR3 sequence: CSVGTGAEAFF. The CDR3 DNA reads TGCAGCGTAGGGACAGGGGCTGAAGCTTTCTTT. This sequence joins TRBV29-1 and TRBJ1-1; 10 nucleotides agree with TRBD1. The CDR3 is 11 residues long. Trimming removed 6 bases from V and 6 bases from J; junction bases left unmatched: 1. The germline CDR1 and CDR2 sequences are SQVTM and ANQGSEA. The complete variable domain, with remaining parts taken from reference TRBV29-1 and TRBJ1-1, reads SAVISQKPSRDICQRGTSLTIQCQVDSQVTMMFWYRQQPGQSLTLIATANQGSEATYESGFVIDKFPISRPNLTFSTLTVSNMSPEDSSIYLCSVGTGAEAFFGQGTRLTVV.

The CDR3 spells CASSPNLAAVGEQYF. The CDR3 DNA reads TGTGCCAGCAGTCCGAATCTAGCGGCGGTTGGGGAGCAGTACTTC. This chain links TRBV6-1 with TRBJ2-7; 7 positions agree with TRBD2. The CDR3 spans 15 residues. After removal of 5 bases from V and 7 bases from J, the junction contained 14 bases not matched to a gene. In germline, CDR1 is MNHNS, CDR2 SASEGT.

This clonotype was recorded at least ten times. V gene TRBV7-2 combines with J gene TRBJ1-2; TRBD1 aligns across 7 bases. J gave up 2 bases and V 8 bases, and 8 bases lay outside the gene matches. Germline CDR1 SGHTA, CDR2 FQGNSA. There are 14 residues in the CDR3. CDR3 in amino acids: CASVSGGQNYGYTF. The CDR3 DNA follows: TGTGCCAGCGTCTCAGGGGGACAAAACTATGGCTACACCTTC.

In this sample, this clonotype turned up many times. V gene TRBV6-5 combines with J gene TRBJ1-1; no clear D. Germline V lookup: CDR1 MNHEY, CDR2 SVGAGI. V dropped 0 bases and J dropped 6 bases, with 14 bases sitting between them. The length of the CDR3 is 15 residues. The CDR3 spells CASSYSEEAGSEAFF. CDR3 nucleotides: TGTGCCAGCAGTTACTCGGAAGAAGCGGGGTCTGAAGCTTTCTTT.

This clonotype has only a few counts. This rearrangement joins TRBV6-5 to TRBJ1-6; TRBD1 is a possible D gene (5 bases). This CDR3 has 18 amino acids. V was cut by 2 bases and J by 10 bases, with 24 bases left in between. The germline V gene has CDR1 MNHEY and CDR2 SVGAGI. CDR3 in DNA: TGTGCCAGCAGTTACACCTCCCCGTTTGGGGGTGGAGGCTCACCCCTCCACTTT. It is translated as CASSYTSPFGGGGSPLHF.